This T cell receptor beta chain was sequenced during a study of T cell responses to AZD1222 COVID-19 vaccine. General study points: Repertoire collection took place solely once the T cell response had peaked. Only five to seven AZD1222 recipients tested seropositive at baseline. White British ancestry dominated among donors, who included more females, and clonal diversity was possibly underestimated. An increase in Spike-specific TCR breadth and depth was observed after two AZD1222 doses.

The assay was immunoSEQ multiplex PCR, and TCRdb's table has in-frame clones only and misses some. The sample shows 120,000 or so clones, approximately 90% of them seen only once. The CDR3 contains 16 residues. Germline-derived CDR1 and CDR2 are GTSNPN and SVGIG (reference sequence). Trimming pared 0 bases from V and 5 bases from J, leaving 14 bases between. In the case of this clone: Its antigen is unknown.

Specimen: peripheral blood, collected 28 days after the second AZD1222 dose. This rearrangement joins TRBV30 to TRBJ1-6, with D possibly TRBD1 on 5 matching bases. The sequence came from an adult who received the AZD1222 COVID-19 vaccine. CDR3 coding DNA: TGTGCCTGGAGTGTCTTAAAGGGGTGCCATAATTCACCCCTCCACTTT. Amino acid sequence: CAWSVLKGCHNSPLHF.